These 4 T cell receptor beta chains were sequenced from one sample in a study of blood T cells in healthy people across ages. It was with a sample-barcoded 5' primer and a J-beta primer mix that a second PCR of roughly 7 to 11 cycles was run. MiXCR was run by TCRdb on the 5' RACE reads, yielding one entry per CDR3 protein. Among roughly 1,500,000 distinct CDR3 sequences listed, about 35% were seen once. Material for sequencing was blood. The receptors come from a woman in her thirties in good health.

The chain is built from TRBV7-9 and TRBJ2-3, with 7 bases matching TRBD2. The CDR3 covers 15 residues. Germline CDR1 reads SEHNR; CDR2 reads FQNEAQ (reference sequence). The V segment lost 5 bases and the J segment 4 bases; nucleotides outside the gene matches: 9. This CDR3 is CASSPTAGVADTQYF. The CDR3 DNA sequence: TGTGCCAGCAGCCCAACGGCGGGAGTAGCAGATACGCAGTATTTT. Using reference TRBV7-9 and TRBJ2-3 for the parts outside the CDR3, the full variable domain is DTGVSQNPRHKITKRGQNVTFRCDPISEHNRLYWYRQTLGQGPEFLTYFQNEAQLEKSRLLSDRFSAERPKGSFSTLEIQRTEQGDSAMYLCASSPTAGVADTQYFGPGTRLTVL.

The gene calls are TRBV19 and TRBJ2-7, with D perhaps TRBD2 (5 bases). This CDR3 region has 14 residues. V was clipped by 6 bases and J by 4 bases, with 16 bases between them. From germline, CDR1 is LNHDA and CDR2 SQIVND (reference sequence). CDR3 region: CASRRAVGPYEQYF. In nucleotides, the CDR3 is TGTGCCAGTAGGCGGGCCGTGGGTCCATACGAGCAGTACTTC.

This clonotype showed up just a few times. The V call is TRBV29-1, the J call TRBJ2-1; 8 bases are a match to TRBD2. Unmatched junction bases numbered 3, after V lost 2 bases and J lost 0 bases. The CDR3 is 15 residues long. Germline assignment: CDR1 SQVTM and CDR2 ANQGSEA. The CDR3 region has the DNA TGCAGCGTTGAAAAGCGGGGGAGCTCCTACAATGAGCAGTTCTTC. Protein product: CSVEKRGSSYNEQFF.

Points on this clonotype: A much larger clone differs from this one at a single base, so this may be a read error. This rearrangement joins TRBV29-1 to TRBJ2-3; possibly TRBD2 for D (5 bases). Trimming stripped 4 bases from V and 3 bases from J, with 14 bases between. In germline, CDR1 is SQVTM, CDR2 ANQGSEA. The CDR3 sequence is 14 residues long. The CDR3 sequence is CSVGSGSRTDTQYF. DNA for the CDR3: TGCAGCGTTGGAAGCGGATCCCGTACAGATACGCAGTATTTT.